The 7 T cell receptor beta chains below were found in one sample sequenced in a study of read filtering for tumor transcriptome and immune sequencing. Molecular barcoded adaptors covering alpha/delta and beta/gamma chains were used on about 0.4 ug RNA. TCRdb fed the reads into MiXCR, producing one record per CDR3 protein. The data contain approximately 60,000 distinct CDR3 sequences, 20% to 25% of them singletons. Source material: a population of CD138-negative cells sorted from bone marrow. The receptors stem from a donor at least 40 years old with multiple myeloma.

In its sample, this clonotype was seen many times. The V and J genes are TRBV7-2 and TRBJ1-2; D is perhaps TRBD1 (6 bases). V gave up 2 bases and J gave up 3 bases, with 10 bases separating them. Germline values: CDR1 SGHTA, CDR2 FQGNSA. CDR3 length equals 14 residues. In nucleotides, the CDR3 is TGTGCCAGCAGCTTAAGGAACAGGGACTATGGCTACACCTTC. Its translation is CASSLRNRDYGYTF.

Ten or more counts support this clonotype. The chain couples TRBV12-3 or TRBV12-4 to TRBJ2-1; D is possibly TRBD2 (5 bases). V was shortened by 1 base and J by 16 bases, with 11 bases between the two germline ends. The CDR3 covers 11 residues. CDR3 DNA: TGTGCCAGCAGTTTAGGTTTTGAGGGTTTCTTC. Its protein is CASSLGFEGFF.

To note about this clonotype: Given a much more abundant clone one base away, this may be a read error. The CDR3 DNA is TGTGCCAGCAGCCAAGAGGCTAGCGGTGGAAATACGCAGTATTTT. This codes for CASSQEASGGNTQYF. The chain uses TRBV3-1 and TRBJ2-3; 7 bases align to TRBD2. The V gene end was trimmed by 0 bases and the J gene end by 7 bases; junction bases not matched to a gene: 7. CDR3 length: 15 amino acids. The germline V gene has CDR1 LGHDT and CDR2 YNNKEL (reference sequence).

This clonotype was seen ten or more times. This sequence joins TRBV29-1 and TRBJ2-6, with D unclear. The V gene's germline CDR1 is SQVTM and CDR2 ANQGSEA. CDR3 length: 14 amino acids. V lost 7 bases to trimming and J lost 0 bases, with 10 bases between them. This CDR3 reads CSALTASGANVLTF. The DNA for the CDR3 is TGCAGCGCGTTGACGGCCTCTGGGGCCAACGTCCTGACTTTC.

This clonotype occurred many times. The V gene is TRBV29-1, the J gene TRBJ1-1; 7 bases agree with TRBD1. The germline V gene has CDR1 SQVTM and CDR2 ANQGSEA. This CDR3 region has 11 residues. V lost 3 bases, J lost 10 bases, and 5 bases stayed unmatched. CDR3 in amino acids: CSVDEAGGAFF. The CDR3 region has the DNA TGCAGCGTTGACGAGGCAGGGGGAGCTTTCTTT. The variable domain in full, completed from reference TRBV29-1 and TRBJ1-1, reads SAVISQKPSRDICQRGTSLTIQCQVDSQVTMMFWYRQQPGQSLTLIATANQGSEATYESGFVIDKFPISRPNLTFSTLTVSNMSPEDSSIYLCSVDEAGGAFFGQGTRLTVV.

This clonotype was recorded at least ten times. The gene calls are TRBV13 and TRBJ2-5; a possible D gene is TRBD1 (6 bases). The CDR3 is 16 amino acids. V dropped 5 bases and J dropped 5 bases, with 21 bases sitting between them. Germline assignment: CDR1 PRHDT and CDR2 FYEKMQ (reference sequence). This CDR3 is CASSTQGRGSGETQYF. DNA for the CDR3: TGTGCCAGCAGCACACAGGGCAGGGGATCCGGTGAGACCCAGTACTTC.

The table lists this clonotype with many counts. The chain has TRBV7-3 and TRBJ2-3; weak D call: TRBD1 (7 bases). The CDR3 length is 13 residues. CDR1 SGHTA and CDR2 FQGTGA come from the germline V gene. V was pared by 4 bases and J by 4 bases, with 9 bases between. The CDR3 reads CASSSRGADTQYF. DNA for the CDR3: TGTGCCAGCAGCTCCAGGGGGGCAGATACGCAGTATTTT.